This T cell receptor beta chain was obtained from a study of T cell responses to AZD1222 COVID-19 vaccine. Clones were sequenced by immunoSEQ multiplex PCR, and TCRdb holds only the in-frame ones, with some missing. The sample holds some 140,000 clones, around four fifths seen once. This clone was detected only a few times. V was trimmed by 5 bases and J by 6 bases, leaving 22 bases between them. The CDR3 extends over 17 amino acids. Germline CDR1 reads MDHEN; CDR2 reads SYDVKM. The sequenced sample was peripheral blood, obtained on day 0 of AZD1222 vaccination. The V and J genes are TRBV28 and TRBJ1-4; no firm D call. The source of this sequence is an adult in good health. The CDR3 region has the DNA TGTGCCAGCAGTACCACGCGGAGGAGCAAGGTATATGAAAAACTGTTTTTT. It encodes CASSTTRRSKVYEKLFF.